This T cell receptor beta chain was obtained from a study of early T cells in non-severe SARS-CoV-2 infection (dated by TCRdb to the early 2020s). Study-wide context: Bulk RNA from unsorted whole blood was used for TCR sequencing, so alpha and beta chains could not be paired.

A case-control design nested within a healthcare worker cohort in London, UK, was used, with weekly nasopharyngeal swab PCR tests and blood sampling performed. Healthcare workers were enrolled in the week of the UK lockdown, from 23 to 31 March 2020, and were followed every week for up to roughly 15 weeks. Libraries were constructed by 5' RACE. The sequencer was a NextSeq 500. In the TCR library protocol, unique molecular identifiers were attached to individual cDNA molecules to correct for PCR bias and sequencing error. TCR alpha and beta chains were both sequenced, and the abundances of alpha and beta sequences in each sample were closely correlated with each other. The source study handled its data this way. Decombinator V4 was used to annotate TCR sequences for V gene, J gene and CDR3. TCRs were defined as expanded if a significant change between any two time points was detected under a Poisson model with p below 0.0001. TCR abundances were normalised to the total number of TCRs sequenced per sample and expressed as counts per million. VDJdb, accessed on 1 November 2021, was searched for TCRs annotated for CMV, EBV and SARS-CoV-2, and TCRs annotated for more than one antigen were excluded. TCRdb cleaned the public reads at Q25 with fastp, built clones with MiXCR and kept in-frame beta chains. Rows with one shared CDR3 protein collapse into an entry with the most common genes and DNA. In this record, the V and J calls reflect TCRdb's handling and not the investigators' own analysis. In all, the sample holds more than 50,000 distinct CDR3 sequences, and roughly 13% of those were seen once. Roughly 10% of the sample lies in the top ten.

The paper's findings and limits, for the study overall: VDJdb matching was skewed toward anti-spike CD8 responses and likely underestimated virus-specific expansions by missing private and CD4 specificities.

With regard to this clonotype: Its antigen is still unknown. There are no base qualities to consult, and no much larger clone falls within one base.

The TCR comes from an adult who was a healthcare worker with PCR-confirmed SARS-CoV-2 infection or an uninfected control (not recorded which). The sequenced sample was whole blood, obtained at baseline.

Read as DNA, the sequence is TGTGCCAGCAGCTTCGGACAGGGTGGGTCCTACGAGCAGTACTTC. This codes for CASSFGQGGSYEQYF. The V and J segments used are TRBV13 and TRBJ2-7; 8 central bases correspond to TRBD1. After removal of 3 bases from V and 1 base from J, the junction retains 5 bases not matched to a gene. Based on the germline V gene (reference sequence), the CDR1 and CDR2 sequences are PRHDT and FYEKMQ. Spanning cysteine to phenylalanine, the CDR3 consists of 15 amino acids. Of all the DNA, just the CDR3 is kept, 45 bases in frame from base 1.